The next 30 T cell receptor beta chains were all read from a single sample in a study of blood T cell repertoires in COVID-19. Only in-frame clones appear in the TCRdb table, and some are missing; sequencing was by immunoSEQ multiplex PCR. The sample has about 36,000 clones, about nine tenths seen once. Material for sequencing was peripheral blood. All receptors derive from a human donor in a cohort sampled during active COVID-19.

This clone qualifies as medium-sized (0.01 to 0.1%). The rearrangement links TRBV6-4 to TRBJ2-6; 9 bases fit TRBD1. The CDR3 covers 19 residues. The germline V gene encodes CDR1 MRHNA and CDR2 SNTAGT. Losses at the gene ends were 4 bases for V and 0 bases for J; bases not matched to a gene: 10. The CDR3 DNA follows: TGTGCCAGCAGTGCAATGGACAGGGGAGCCCCCTCTGGGGCCAACGTCCTGACTTTC. This codes for CASSAMDRGAPSGANVLTF.

V is TRBV5-1 and J is TRBJ2-1; D possibly corresponds to TRBD1 (6 bases). In germline, CDR1 is SGHRS, CDR2 YFSETQ. The CDR3 runs to 15 residues. Trimming left V 3 bases short and J 5 bases short, with 15 bases between. This CDR3 is CASSSRGSTDNEQFF. For the CDR3, the DNA is TGCGCCAGCAGCTCCAGGGGTAGTACGGACAATGAGCAGTTCTTC.

This clone was counted once. The gene calls are TRBV11-3 and TRBJ2-3; D gene ambiguous. V lost 0 bases and J 1 base, leaving 8 bases between the germline ends. The CDR3 sequence is 15 residues long. The germline V gene encodes CDR1 SGHNT and CDR2 YENEEA. CDR3 nucleotides: TGTGCCAGCAGCTTAGATTCCCCGGGCACAGATACGCAGTATTTT. As protein: CASSLDSPGTDTQYF.

V is TRBV30 and J is TRBJ1-1; D not resolved. Trimming pared 3 bases from V and 3 bases from J, leaving 23 bases between. Germline V gene sequence: CDR1 GTSNPN, CDR2 SVGIG (reference sequence). The CDR3 is 17 amino acids. The CDR3 loop is CAWSSGRPLPPHTEAFF. The CDR3 nucleotides are TGTGCCTGGAGCTCTGGCAGGCCTTTGCCCCCCCACACTGAAGCTTTCTTT.

The chain links TRBV30 to TRBJ1-2, with unresolved D. V gave up 0 bases and J gave up 4 bases, with 9 bases separating them. The CDR3 length is 13 residues. Germline lookup yields CDR1 GTSNPN and CDR2 SVGIG (reference sequence). In nucleotides, the CDR3 is TGTGCCTGGAGTGTACTAAGGCCCTATGGCTACACCTTC. The encoded protein is CAWSVLRPYGYTF.

This clone was seen a single time. The genes are TRBV11-2 and TRBJ1-2; D remains ambiguous. The CDR3 extends over 14 amino acids. Germline V CDR1 and CDR2: SGHAT, FQNNGV. Trimming cost V 2 bases and J 8 bases, with 15 bases left between them. CDR3 in amino acids: CASSLSGRARGYTF. Written as DNA, the CDR3 is TGTGCCAGCAGCTTAAGCGGACGTGCTCGGGGCTACACCTTC.

CDR3 protein: CASSQAGEVGYEQYF. CDR3 sequence (DNA): TGCGCCAGCAGCCAAGCGGGAGAAGTGGGCTACGAGCAGTACTTC. The chain couples TRBV4-1 to TRBJ2-7, with D perhaps TRBD2 (6 bases). This CDR3 comprises 15 residues. Per germline, CDR1 MGHRA and CDR2 YSYEKL. V was cut by 1 base and J by 3 bases, with 13 bases left in between.

This clone was recorded a few times. The chain employs TRBV10-1 and TRBJ1-6, with D perhaps TRBD1 (5 bases). The germline V and J ends were trimmed by 7 bases and 10 bases, with 11 bases remaining between them. This CDR3 comprises 12 residues. Germline-derived CDR1 and CDR2 are WNHNN and SYGVQD (reference sequence). Here the CDR3 DNA reads TGCGCCAGCAACCGCAGGGCCTCACCCCTCCACTTT. As protein: CASNRRASPLHF.

J is TRBJ2-7 and V is TRBV15; weak D call: TRBD2 (6 bases). V was trimmed by 5 bases and J by 4 bases, leaving 18 bases between them. The germline CDR1 and CDR2 sequences are LNHNV and YYDKDF (reference sequence). This CDR3 is built from 15 residues. DNA for the CDR3: TGTGCCACCAGCCTCCTTGTGGGAGGCCCGTACGAGCAGTACTTC. Amino acids: CATSLLVGGPYEQYF.

The rearrangement links TRBV6-4 to TRBJ2-1; 9 bases match TRBD1. Germline lookup yields CDR1 MRHNA and CDR2 SNTAGT. J gave up 7 bases and V 3 bases, and 4 bases lay outside the gene matches. This CDR3 spans 14 amino acids. The CDR3 loop reads CASSETGGANEQFF. The CDR3, as DNA: TGTGCCAGCAGTGAGACAGGGGGTGCGAATGAGCAGTTCTTC.

The chain employs TRBV3-1 (or the pseudogene TRBV3-2) and TRBJ2-1, with D possibly being TRBD2 (5 bases). This CDR3 is built from 13 residues. Looked up from germline, CDR1 is LGHDT and CDR2 is YNNKEL (reference sequence). V gave up 0 bases and J gave up 16 bases, with 16 bases separating them. For the CDR3, the DNA is TGTGCCAGCAGCCAAGACCCAGCTGAGCGGTCTTTCTTC. Amino acids: CASSQDPAERSFF.

This clone has only a few counts. DNA of the CDR3: TGTGCCAGCAGCCCGGGTGGAGCCTCTAATTCACCCCTCCACTTT. Translating gives CASSPGGASNSPLHF. The chain carries TRBV5-4 and TRBJ1-6; unclear D gene. In germline, CDR1 is SGHNT, CDR2 YYREEE (reference sequence). V was shortened by 4 bases and J by 6 bases, with 14 bases between the two germline ends. The CDR3 runs to 15 residues.

The chain is built from TRBV6-5 and TRBJ2-7, with a tentative D call TRBD1 (6 bases). This CDR3 comprises 13 residues. Trimming cost V 4 bases and J 7 bases, with 14 bases left between them. Germline CDR1 and CDR2: MNHEY and SVGAGI. DNA of the CDR3: TGTGCCAGCAGTTTAATACAGGGTCGGGAGCAGTACTTC. Amino acid sequence: CASSLIQGREQYF.

The chain is built from TRBV30 and TRBJ1-5; a weak D match, TRBD1 (5 bases). V was clipped by 2 bases and J by 2 bases, with 13 bases between them. This CDR3 contains 15 residues. Looked up from germline, CDR1 is GTSNPN and CDR2 is SVGIG (reference sequence). CDR3 in DNA: TGTGCCTGGAGTAAGGGACTTCTTGGCAATCAGCCCCAGCATTTT. Its translation: CAWSKGLLGNQPQHF.

The V and J genes are TRBV6-4 and TRBJ1-1; possibly TRBD1 for D (6 bases). Trimming cost V 0 bases and J 1 base, with 6 bases left between them. The CDR3 length is 14 residues. Germline CDR1 MRHNA, CDR2 SNTAGT. DNA for the CDR3: TGTGCCAGCAGTGACTCAGGGGGGAACACTGAAGCTTTCTTT. As protein: CASSDSGGNTEAFF.

The chain couples TRBV19 to TRBJ2-1; 10 bases map to TRBD2. V lost 7 bases, J lost 4 bases, and 4 bases stayed unmatched. CDR1 is LNHDA and CDR2 is SQIVND in the germline V gene (reference sequence). CDR3 size: 14 residues. CDR3 DNA: TGTGCCAGTAAGGCTAGCGGGAGTTACAATGAGCAGTTCTTC. Its translation: CASKASGSYNEQFF.

The table lists this clone with a count of one. This chain uses TRBV4-1 with TRBJ2-7; 9 bases agree with TRBD2. This CDR3 region has 15 residues. The V gene end was trimmed by 1 base and the J gene end by 1 base; junction bases not matched to a gene: 2. The germline V gene has CDR1 MGHRA and CDR2 YSYEKL. The CDR3 DNA reads TGCGCCAGCAGCCAAGGGGCGGGAGGGTCCTACGAGCAGTACTTC. Translating gives CASSQGAGGSYEQYF.

The gene calls are TRBV7-2 and TRBJ2-2; the D is unclear. CDR3 length: 15 amino acids. Between the trimmed V and J ends, which lost 5 bases and 1 base, there was a span of 11 bases. Germline assignment: CDR1 SGHTA and CDR2 FQGNSA. CDR3 nucleotide sequence: TGTGCCAGCAGCACCGACAAGGAGAACACCGGGGAGCTGTTTTTT. Protein: CASSTDKENTGELFF.

V usage is TRBV29-1 and J usage is TRBJ2-3, with D perhaps matching TRBD1 (5 bases). This CDR3 has 11 residues. Germline V gene data show CDR1 as SQVTM and CDR2 as ANQGSEA. The V gene lost 4 bases and the J gene lost 5 bases, with 7 bases spanning the gap. The CDR3 region is CSVGRGDTQYF. The CDR3, as DNA: TGCAGCGTTGGTAGGGGAGATACGCAGTATTTT.

The V and J genes are TRBV18 and TRBJ1-1; tentative D call: TRBD1 (6 bases). Looked up from germline, CDR1 is KGHSH and CDR2 is LQKENI. Trimming removed 2 bases from V and 4 bases from J, with 11 bases in between. The CDR3 has 14 amino acids. CDR3 loop: CASSPAGGRTEAFF. The DNA of the CDR3 is TGTGCCAGCTCACCAGCGGGGGGCCGCACTGAAGCTTTCTTT.

CDR3 loop: CASSSRTEHYGYTF. DNA for the CDR3: TGTGCCAGTAGTAGTCGGACAGAGCACTATGGCTACACCTTC. The gene calls are TRBV19 and TRBJ1-2; TRBD1 is a possible D gene (6 bases). CDR3 size: 14 residues. Deletions cut 4 bases from V and 3 bases from J, with 12 bases between. The germline gives CDR1 LNHDA, CDR2 SQIVND (reference sequence).

The chain carries TRBV7-2 and TRBJ2-7, with a possible D match to TRBD2 (6 bases). Germline CDR1 and CDR2: SGHTA and FQGNSA. CDR3 length equals 14 residues. V was shortened by 2 bases and J by 3 bases, with 11 bases between the two germline ends. The CDR3 region is CASSLSGRFYEQYF. The CDR3 DNA sequence: TGTGCCAGCAGCTTAAGTGGGAGGTTCTACGAGCAGTACTTC.

This clone occurred once. V is TRBV6-5 and J is TRBJ2-5; D unclear. V shed 5 bases and J shed 3 bases, with 4 bases lying between them. In germline, CDR1 is MNHEY, CDR2 SVGAGI. The CDR3 runs to 11 residues. The CDR3 sequence: CASSREETQYF. The CDR3, as DNA: TGTGCCAGCAGTCGGGAAGAGACCCAGTACTTC.

The rearrangement uses TRBV6-2 or TRBV6-3 and TRBJ2-7, with D maybe TRBD2 (6 bases). Germline V gene sequence: CDR1 MNHEY, CDR2 SVGEGT. V dropped 2 bases and J dropped 1 base, with 12 bases sitting between them. CDR3 length equals 15 residues. DNA for the CDR3: TGTGCCAGCAGTTACGGGGCGGGGCCTTCCTACGAGCAGTACTTC. It codes for CASSYGAGPSYEQYF.

J is TRBJ2-2 and V is TRBV7-9; D gene unclear. V lost 5 bases and J lost 5, with 6 bases in between. This CDR3 spans 12 amino acids. CDR1 is SEHNR, CDR2 FQNEAQ, per germline (reference sequence). The CDR3 loop reads CASSAQTGELFF. In nucleotides, the CDR3 is TGTGCCAGCAGCGCACAAACCGGGGAGCTGTTTTTT.

This clone was detected only once. This chain uses TRBV5-1 with TRBJ1-2; 11 bases align to TRBD1. Germline assignment: CDR1 SGHRS and CDR2 YFSETQ. The J segment lost 4 bases and the V segment lost 0 bases, leaving 5 bases of the junction unmatched. The CDR3 consists of 16 residues. In DNA form, the CDR3 reads TGCGCCAGCAGCTTGGAGGGGACAGGGGGTCCCTATGGCTACACCTTC. As protein: CASSLEGTGGPYGYTF.

With respect to this clone: One end of the junction fails to match germline, which may point to a read error. CDR3 in DNA: TGTGCCAGCAGTTCCCGGACTAGTACCGTGGTCTTC. It encodes CASSSRTSTVVF. The chain couples TRBV27 to TRBJ2-1; 7 nucleotides agree with TRBD2. This CDR3 spans 12 amino acids. The germline gives CDR1 MNHEY, CDR2 SMNVEV (reference sequence).

The rearrangement uses TRBV2 and TRBJ1-1, with TRBD1 as a possible D gene (5 bases). CDR3 length: 13 residues. The V gene's germline CDR1 is SNHLY and CDR2 FYNNEI. Trimming removed 10 bases from V and 6 bases from J, with 18 bases in between. CDR3 nucleotide sequence: TGTGCCACCACGGAGGGGCCCGGGGCTGAAGCTTTCTTT. Protein sequence: CATTEGPGAEAFF. Supplemented by reference TRBV2 and TRBJ1-1, the full variable domain reads EPEVTQTPSHQVTQMGQEVILRCVPISNHLYFYWYRQILGQKVEFLVSFYNNEISEKSEIFDDQFSVERPDGSNFTLKIRSTKLEDSAMYFCATTEGPGAEAFFGQGTRLTVV.

The DNA for the CDR3 is TGTGCCAGCAGCTCTAAGACTGGCGTGAACACTGAAGCTTTCTTT. This sequence encodes CASSSKTGVNTEAFF. The genes are TRBV9 and TRBJ1-1; the D is unclear. Germline V gives CDR1 SGDLS, CDR2 YYNGEE. This CDR3 contains 15 residues. With 4 bases removed from V and 0 bases from J, the gap between germline ends came to 13 bases.

This clone has just a few counts. J is TRBJ1-5 and V is TRBV3-1 (or the pseudogene TRBV3-2), with 7 bases matching TRBD1. The germline CDR1 and CDR2 sequences are LGHDT and YNNKEL (reference sequence). This CDR3 has 15 amino acids. Unmatched junction bases numbered 5, after V lost 2 bases and J lost 4 bases. CDR3 nucleotides: TGTGCCAGCAGCCAATCCCAGGGGGGAAATCAGCCCCAGCATTTT. Amino acid sequence: CASSQSQGGNQPQHF.